This TCR beta chain was retrieved from a study of cytomegalovirus exposure and HLA in healthy donors. General study findings and limits: Association of a missense DCLRE1C variant with TCR beta V- and J-gene trimming was reported in a later analysis. DRB1 showed the most TCR associations and HLA-C the fewest in a later analysis, as rates varied by HLA locus. According to an earlier analysis, most TCR beta V segments yielded productive rearrangements about 87% or about 30% of the time.

In the PCR, 60 Vbeta and 13 Jbeta primers were used. Generated by immunoSEQ multiplex PCR, the TCRdb table keeps only in-frame clones and is missing some. The data show approximately 140,000 clones, about 80% seen once. This CDR3 region has 13 residues. V shed 6 bases and J shed 2 bases, with 8 bases lying between them. Looked up from germline, CDR1 is MNHEY and CDR2 is SVGAGI. Remarks on this clone: Antigen specificity is unknown.

The TCR sequence derives from a man in his forties in good health and CMV-seropositive. The sequencing input was PBMCs. The rearrangement joins TRBV6-5 to TRBJ2-4, with TRBD2 as a possible D gene (6 bases). As DNA, the CDR3 is TGTGCCAGCAGGGAGGGTTCCAAAAACATTCAGTACTTC. Translated, it gives CASREGSKNIQYF.